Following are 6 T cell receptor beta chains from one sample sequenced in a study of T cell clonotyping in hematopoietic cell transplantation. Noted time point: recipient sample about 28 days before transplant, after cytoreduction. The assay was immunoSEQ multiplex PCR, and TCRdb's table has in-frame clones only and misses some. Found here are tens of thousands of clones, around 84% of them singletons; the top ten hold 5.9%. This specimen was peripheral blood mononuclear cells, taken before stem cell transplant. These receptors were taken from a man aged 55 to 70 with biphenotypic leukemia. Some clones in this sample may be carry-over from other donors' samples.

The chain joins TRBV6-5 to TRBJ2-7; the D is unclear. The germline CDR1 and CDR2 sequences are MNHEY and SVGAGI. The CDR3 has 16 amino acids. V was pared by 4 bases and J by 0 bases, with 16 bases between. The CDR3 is CASSSVRGVVSYEQYF. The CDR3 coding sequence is TGTGCCAGCAGTTCCGTCAGAGGAGTGGTCTCCTACGAGCAGTACTTC.

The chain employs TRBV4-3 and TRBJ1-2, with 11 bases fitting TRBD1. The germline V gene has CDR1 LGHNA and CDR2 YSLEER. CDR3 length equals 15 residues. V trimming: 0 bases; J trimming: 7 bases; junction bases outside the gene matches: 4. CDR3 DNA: TGCGCCAGCAGCCAAGACACGGGACAGGGGGTTGGCTACACCTTC. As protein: CASSQDTGQGVGYTF.

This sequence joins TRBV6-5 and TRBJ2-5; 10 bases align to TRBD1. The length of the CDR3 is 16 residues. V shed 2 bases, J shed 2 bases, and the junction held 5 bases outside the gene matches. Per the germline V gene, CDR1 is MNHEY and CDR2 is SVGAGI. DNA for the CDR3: TGTGCCAGCAGTTACCACAGGGACAGGGGACAAGAGACCCAGTACTTC. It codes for CASSYHRDRGQETQYF.

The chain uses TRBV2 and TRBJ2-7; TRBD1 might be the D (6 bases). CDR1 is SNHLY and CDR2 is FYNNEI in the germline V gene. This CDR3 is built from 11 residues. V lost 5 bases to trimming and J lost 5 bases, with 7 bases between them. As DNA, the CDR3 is TGTGCCAGCAGTAGGGGGAACGAGCAGTACTTC. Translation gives CASSRGNEQYF.

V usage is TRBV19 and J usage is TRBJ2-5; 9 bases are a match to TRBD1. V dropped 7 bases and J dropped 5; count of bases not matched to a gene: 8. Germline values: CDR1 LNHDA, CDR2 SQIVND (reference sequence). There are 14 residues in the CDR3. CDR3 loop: CASNEQGARETQYF. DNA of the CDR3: TGTGCCAGTAATGAACAGGGGGCGCGTGAGACCCAGTACTTC.

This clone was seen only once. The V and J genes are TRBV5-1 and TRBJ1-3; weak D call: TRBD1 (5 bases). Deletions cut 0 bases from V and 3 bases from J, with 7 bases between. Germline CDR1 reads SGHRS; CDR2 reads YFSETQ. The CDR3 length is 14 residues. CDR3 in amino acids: CASSLEGDGNTIYF. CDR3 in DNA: TGCGCCAGCAGCTTGGAAGGGGATGGAAACACCATATATTTT.